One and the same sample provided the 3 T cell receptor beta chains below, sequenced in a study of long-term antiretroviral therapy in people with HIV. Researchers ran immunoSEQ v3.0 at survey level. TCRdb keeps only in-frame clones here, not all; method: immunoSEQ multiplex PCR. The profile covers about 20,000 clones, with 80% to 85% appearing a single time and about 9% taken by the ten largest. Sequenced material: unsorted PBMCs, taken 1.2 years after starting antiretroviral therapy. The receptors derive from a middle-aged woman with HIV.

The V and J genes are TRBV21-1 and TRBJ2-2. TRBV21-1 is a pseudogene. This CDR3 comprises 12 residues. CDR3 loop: CASSKSTGELFF. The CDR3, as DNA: TGTGCCAGCAGCAAATCCACCGGGGAGCTGTTTTTT.

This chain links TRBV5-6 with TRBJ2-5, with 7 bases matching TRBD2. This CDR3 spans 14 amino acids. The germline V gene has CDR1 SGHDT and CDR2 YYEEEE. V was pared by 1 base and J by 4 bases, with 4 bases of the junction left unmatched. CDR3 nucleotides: TGTGCCAGCAGCTTGTCTAGCGGAGGAGAGACCCAGTACTTC. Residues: CASSLSSGGETQYF.

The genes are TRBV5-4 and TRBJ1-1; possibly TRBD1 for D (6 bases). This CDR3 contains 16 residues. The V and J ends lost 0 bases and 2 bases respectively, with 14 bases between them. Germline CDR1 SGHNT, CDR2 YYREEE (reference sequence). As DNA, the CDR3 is TGTGCCAGCAGCTTGGAGCCGACAGGTCTCAACACTGAAGCTTTCTTT. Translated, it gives CASSLEPTGLNTEAFF. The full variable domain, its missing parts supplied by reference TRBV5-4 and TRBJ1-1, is ETGVTQSPTHLIKTRGQQVTLRCSSQSGHNTVSWYQQALGQGPQFIFQYYREEENGRGNFPPRFSGLQFPNYSSELNVNALELDDSALYLCASSLEPTGLNTEAFFGQGTRLTVV.